This is a list of T cell receptor beta chains from one sample in a study of cytomegalovirus exposure and HLA in healthy donors. TCRdb's table, derived via immunoSEQ multiplex PCR, lists solely in-frame clones and lacks some. This sample has some 150,000 clones, with roughly 79% found just once. The specimen sequenced was PBMCs. Receptors were obtained from a young man in good health and CMV-seronegative. Both conserved end residues are part of each CDR3. The D gene is left open where the match is weak. Expanded clones are given a class, and other clones once, few, many or no size at all.

TRBJ2-1 TRBD1 TRBV27 - TGTGCCAGCAGTTTCATCGGGACAGGGCATGGTGAGCAGTTCTTC CASSFIGTGHGEQFF
TRBJ2-3 - TRBV1 - TGCACCAGCAGCCAAGTCACCCTAGCGGGGGGCCCAGATACGCAGTATTTT CTSSQVTLAGGPDTQYF
TRBJ2-7 - TRBV5-6 - TGTGCCAGCAGCTTGTTAGACCGGGACACCGTCCCCCACGAGCAGTACTTC CASSLLDRDTVPHEQYF
TRBJ2-3 TRBD1 TRBV19 - TGTGCCAGTAGTATGGGGACAGTGGAAGATACGCAGTATTTT CASSMGTVEDTQYF
TRBJ2-1 - TRBV2 - TGTGCCAGCAGCAGGGAATATGACAATGAGCAGTTCTTC CASSREYDNEQFF
TRBJ2-3 - TRBV5-1 - TGCGCCAGCAGCCGCAACCAGGGAGATACGCAGTATTTT CASSRNQGDTQYF
TRBJ1-6 TRBD1 TRBV5-8 - TGTGCCAGCAGCTTACCGGGACAGGGAAATTCACCCCTCCACTTT CASSLPGQGNSPLHF
TRBJ1-4 TRBD1 TRBV2 few TGTGCCAGCAGTACCAGGGGGTTTGCTGAAAAACTGTTTTTT CASSTRGFAEKLFF
TRBJ1-3 TRBD1 TRBV4-2 - TGTGCCAGCAGCCCTAAAGCCGACAGGGCGGACACCATATATTTT CASSPKADRADTIYF
TRBJ2-5 - TRBV5-1 - TGCGCCAGCAGCTTGGGATCGGCAGGGCAACTTGGGACCCAGTACTTC CASSLGSAGQLGTQYF
TRBJ1-2 - TRBV7-9 - TGTGCCAGCAGCTCCTTGGCAGGGCAAAGTTGGTTGAACTATGGCTACACCTTC CASSSLAGQSWLNYGYTF
TRBJ2-7 TRBD2 TRBV9 - TGTGCCAGCAGCGTAAGCGGGGGGCCCACCTACGAGCAGTACTTC CASSVSGGPTYEQYF
TRBJ2-5 - TRBV7-9 - TGTGCCAGCAGCTTACTACCGGGGCAAGAGACCCAGTACTTC CASSLLPGQETQYF
TRBJ2-1 - TRBV9 - TGTGCCAGCAGCGTAAGTGGGGGGGCCATTTACAATGAGCAGTTCTTC CASSVSGGAIYNEQFF
TRBJ1-1 - TRBV4-2 few TGTGCCAGCAGCCAACCCGCAGGGTCTAGCACTGAAGCTTTCTTT CASSQPAGSSTEAFF
TRBJ1-6 TRBD1 TRBV5-5 few TGTGCCAGCAGCCGCGTACAGGGGTTTAGGAATTCACCCCTCCACTTT CASSRVQGFRNSPLHF
TRBJ1-6 TRBD1 TRBV4-1 - TGCGCCAGCAGCCAAGAGGGGACAGTAAATTCACCCCTCCACTTT CASSQEGTVNSPLHF
TRBJ1-1 TRBD1 TRBV5-5 - TGTGCCAGCAGCCCGCTGCAGGGGGCAGCGACTGAAGCTTTCTTT CASSPLQGAATEAFF
TRBJ1-2 TRBD1 TRBV29-1 - TGCAGCGGCAGGGGGGCTAACTATGGCTACACCTTC CSGRGANYGYTF
TRBJ2-5 - TRBV7-6 - TGTGCCAGCAGCCCTCGACTACGGGAGACCCAGTACTTC CASSPRLRETQYF
TRBJ2-3 TRBD2 TRBV13 - TGTGCCAGCAGCCCTCCGGGACTAGAAGGCACAGATACGCAGTATTTT CASSPPGLEGTDTQYF
TRBJ1-2 TRBD1 TRBV10-1 - TGCGCCAGCAGTCTGACAGGGTATCCTGGCTACACCTTC CASSLTGYPGYTF
TRBJ2-3 TRBD2 TRBV6-4 - TGTGCCAGCAGTGGAGGAAGCGGGGACACAGATACGCAGTATTTT CASSGGSGDTDTQYF
TRBJ1-4 TRBD1 TRBV7-2 few TGTGCCAGCAGCCCCCCCGGGACAGGGGGCGCGCCTAATGAAAAACTGTTTTTT CASSPPGTGGAPNEKLFF
TRBJ2-7 TRBD2 TRBV29-1 - TGCAGCGTTGAAGATGCCCGGGAGGGGGTGATCTCCTACGAGCAGTACTTC CSVEDAREGVISYEQYF
TRBJ1-5 TRBD1 TRBV27 - TGTGCCGGCCCGCTGACAGGGGGTTTTCTTCAGCCCCAGCATTTT CAGPLTGGFLQPQHF
TRBJ2-1 - TRBV12-5 - TGTGCTAGTGGTCTAGGCCCGGGCAATGAGCAGTTCTTC CASGLGPGNEQFF
TRBJ2-5 - TRBV6-1 - TGTGCCATCACGCGGGAACGACTTGGCGAGACCCAGTACTTC CAITRERLGETQYF
TRBJ1-6 - TRBV27 - TGTGCCAGCAGTTTACTGGCAGGGGCAAATTCACCCCTCCACTTT CASSLLAGANSPLHF
TRBJ2-3 TRBD1 TRBV4-2 few TGTGCCAGCAGCCAGCCGGGACAGATCGACGTAACAGATACGCAGTATTTT CASSQPGQIDVTDTQYF
TRBJ2-3 - TRBV2 - TGTGCCAGCCTTCTTTCCTCTAGCACAGATACGCAGTATTTT CASLLSSSTDTQYF
TRBJ2-6 - TRBV5-1 - TGCGCCAGCAGCATAGACTCTGGGGCCAACGTCCTGACTTTC CASSIDSGANVLTF
TRBJ1-1 - TRBV19 - TGTGCCAGTAGTATGAGCCTCGGCACTGAAGCTTTCTTT CASSMSLGTEAFF
TRBJ2-6 - TRBV11-2 once TGTGCCAGCAGCTCTAGGACAATTCTAACAAACTCTGGGGCCAACGTCCTGACTTTC CASSSRTILTNSGANVLTF
TRBJ2-6 - TRBV9 - TGTGCCAGCAGCGAAACAGGTGTCAGCTCTGGGGCCAACGTCCTGACTTTC CASSETGVSSGANVLTF
TRBJ1-6 - TRBV11-2 - TGTGCCAGCAGTCTTAGTGGTTCCTCCTCCCTCCACTTT CASSLSGSSSLHF